This TCR beta chain stems from a study of CD8 T cells in Susac syndrome. The CDR3 has 15 residues. Germline V lookup: CDR1 LGHDT, CDR2 YNNKEL (reference sequence). The V and J ends lost 1 base and 0 bases respectively, with 8 bases between them. The RNA, about 0.45 to 1 ug, was put through reverse transcription using random hexamers. TCRdb re-called the immunoSEQ multiplex PCR reads with MiXCR, one entry per CDR3 protein. The sample has 150,000 to 200,000 distinct CDR3 sequences, more than 90% seen once; the top ten hold 0.093%. The sequenced target, TCR beta, came from blood CD8+ and CD4+ T cells. TEMRA cells were enriched by FACS, and CD4+ and CD8+ T cells were negatively isolated.

This TCR derives from a human donor with multiple sclerosis. The chain links TRBV3-1 to TRBJ2-3; no reliable D call. Specimen: CD4+ T cells from PBMCs. The CDR3 region is CASSQGPLSTDTQYF. The CDR3 DNA sequence: TGTGCCAGCAGCCAAGGCCCCTTAAGCACAGATACGCAGTATTTT.